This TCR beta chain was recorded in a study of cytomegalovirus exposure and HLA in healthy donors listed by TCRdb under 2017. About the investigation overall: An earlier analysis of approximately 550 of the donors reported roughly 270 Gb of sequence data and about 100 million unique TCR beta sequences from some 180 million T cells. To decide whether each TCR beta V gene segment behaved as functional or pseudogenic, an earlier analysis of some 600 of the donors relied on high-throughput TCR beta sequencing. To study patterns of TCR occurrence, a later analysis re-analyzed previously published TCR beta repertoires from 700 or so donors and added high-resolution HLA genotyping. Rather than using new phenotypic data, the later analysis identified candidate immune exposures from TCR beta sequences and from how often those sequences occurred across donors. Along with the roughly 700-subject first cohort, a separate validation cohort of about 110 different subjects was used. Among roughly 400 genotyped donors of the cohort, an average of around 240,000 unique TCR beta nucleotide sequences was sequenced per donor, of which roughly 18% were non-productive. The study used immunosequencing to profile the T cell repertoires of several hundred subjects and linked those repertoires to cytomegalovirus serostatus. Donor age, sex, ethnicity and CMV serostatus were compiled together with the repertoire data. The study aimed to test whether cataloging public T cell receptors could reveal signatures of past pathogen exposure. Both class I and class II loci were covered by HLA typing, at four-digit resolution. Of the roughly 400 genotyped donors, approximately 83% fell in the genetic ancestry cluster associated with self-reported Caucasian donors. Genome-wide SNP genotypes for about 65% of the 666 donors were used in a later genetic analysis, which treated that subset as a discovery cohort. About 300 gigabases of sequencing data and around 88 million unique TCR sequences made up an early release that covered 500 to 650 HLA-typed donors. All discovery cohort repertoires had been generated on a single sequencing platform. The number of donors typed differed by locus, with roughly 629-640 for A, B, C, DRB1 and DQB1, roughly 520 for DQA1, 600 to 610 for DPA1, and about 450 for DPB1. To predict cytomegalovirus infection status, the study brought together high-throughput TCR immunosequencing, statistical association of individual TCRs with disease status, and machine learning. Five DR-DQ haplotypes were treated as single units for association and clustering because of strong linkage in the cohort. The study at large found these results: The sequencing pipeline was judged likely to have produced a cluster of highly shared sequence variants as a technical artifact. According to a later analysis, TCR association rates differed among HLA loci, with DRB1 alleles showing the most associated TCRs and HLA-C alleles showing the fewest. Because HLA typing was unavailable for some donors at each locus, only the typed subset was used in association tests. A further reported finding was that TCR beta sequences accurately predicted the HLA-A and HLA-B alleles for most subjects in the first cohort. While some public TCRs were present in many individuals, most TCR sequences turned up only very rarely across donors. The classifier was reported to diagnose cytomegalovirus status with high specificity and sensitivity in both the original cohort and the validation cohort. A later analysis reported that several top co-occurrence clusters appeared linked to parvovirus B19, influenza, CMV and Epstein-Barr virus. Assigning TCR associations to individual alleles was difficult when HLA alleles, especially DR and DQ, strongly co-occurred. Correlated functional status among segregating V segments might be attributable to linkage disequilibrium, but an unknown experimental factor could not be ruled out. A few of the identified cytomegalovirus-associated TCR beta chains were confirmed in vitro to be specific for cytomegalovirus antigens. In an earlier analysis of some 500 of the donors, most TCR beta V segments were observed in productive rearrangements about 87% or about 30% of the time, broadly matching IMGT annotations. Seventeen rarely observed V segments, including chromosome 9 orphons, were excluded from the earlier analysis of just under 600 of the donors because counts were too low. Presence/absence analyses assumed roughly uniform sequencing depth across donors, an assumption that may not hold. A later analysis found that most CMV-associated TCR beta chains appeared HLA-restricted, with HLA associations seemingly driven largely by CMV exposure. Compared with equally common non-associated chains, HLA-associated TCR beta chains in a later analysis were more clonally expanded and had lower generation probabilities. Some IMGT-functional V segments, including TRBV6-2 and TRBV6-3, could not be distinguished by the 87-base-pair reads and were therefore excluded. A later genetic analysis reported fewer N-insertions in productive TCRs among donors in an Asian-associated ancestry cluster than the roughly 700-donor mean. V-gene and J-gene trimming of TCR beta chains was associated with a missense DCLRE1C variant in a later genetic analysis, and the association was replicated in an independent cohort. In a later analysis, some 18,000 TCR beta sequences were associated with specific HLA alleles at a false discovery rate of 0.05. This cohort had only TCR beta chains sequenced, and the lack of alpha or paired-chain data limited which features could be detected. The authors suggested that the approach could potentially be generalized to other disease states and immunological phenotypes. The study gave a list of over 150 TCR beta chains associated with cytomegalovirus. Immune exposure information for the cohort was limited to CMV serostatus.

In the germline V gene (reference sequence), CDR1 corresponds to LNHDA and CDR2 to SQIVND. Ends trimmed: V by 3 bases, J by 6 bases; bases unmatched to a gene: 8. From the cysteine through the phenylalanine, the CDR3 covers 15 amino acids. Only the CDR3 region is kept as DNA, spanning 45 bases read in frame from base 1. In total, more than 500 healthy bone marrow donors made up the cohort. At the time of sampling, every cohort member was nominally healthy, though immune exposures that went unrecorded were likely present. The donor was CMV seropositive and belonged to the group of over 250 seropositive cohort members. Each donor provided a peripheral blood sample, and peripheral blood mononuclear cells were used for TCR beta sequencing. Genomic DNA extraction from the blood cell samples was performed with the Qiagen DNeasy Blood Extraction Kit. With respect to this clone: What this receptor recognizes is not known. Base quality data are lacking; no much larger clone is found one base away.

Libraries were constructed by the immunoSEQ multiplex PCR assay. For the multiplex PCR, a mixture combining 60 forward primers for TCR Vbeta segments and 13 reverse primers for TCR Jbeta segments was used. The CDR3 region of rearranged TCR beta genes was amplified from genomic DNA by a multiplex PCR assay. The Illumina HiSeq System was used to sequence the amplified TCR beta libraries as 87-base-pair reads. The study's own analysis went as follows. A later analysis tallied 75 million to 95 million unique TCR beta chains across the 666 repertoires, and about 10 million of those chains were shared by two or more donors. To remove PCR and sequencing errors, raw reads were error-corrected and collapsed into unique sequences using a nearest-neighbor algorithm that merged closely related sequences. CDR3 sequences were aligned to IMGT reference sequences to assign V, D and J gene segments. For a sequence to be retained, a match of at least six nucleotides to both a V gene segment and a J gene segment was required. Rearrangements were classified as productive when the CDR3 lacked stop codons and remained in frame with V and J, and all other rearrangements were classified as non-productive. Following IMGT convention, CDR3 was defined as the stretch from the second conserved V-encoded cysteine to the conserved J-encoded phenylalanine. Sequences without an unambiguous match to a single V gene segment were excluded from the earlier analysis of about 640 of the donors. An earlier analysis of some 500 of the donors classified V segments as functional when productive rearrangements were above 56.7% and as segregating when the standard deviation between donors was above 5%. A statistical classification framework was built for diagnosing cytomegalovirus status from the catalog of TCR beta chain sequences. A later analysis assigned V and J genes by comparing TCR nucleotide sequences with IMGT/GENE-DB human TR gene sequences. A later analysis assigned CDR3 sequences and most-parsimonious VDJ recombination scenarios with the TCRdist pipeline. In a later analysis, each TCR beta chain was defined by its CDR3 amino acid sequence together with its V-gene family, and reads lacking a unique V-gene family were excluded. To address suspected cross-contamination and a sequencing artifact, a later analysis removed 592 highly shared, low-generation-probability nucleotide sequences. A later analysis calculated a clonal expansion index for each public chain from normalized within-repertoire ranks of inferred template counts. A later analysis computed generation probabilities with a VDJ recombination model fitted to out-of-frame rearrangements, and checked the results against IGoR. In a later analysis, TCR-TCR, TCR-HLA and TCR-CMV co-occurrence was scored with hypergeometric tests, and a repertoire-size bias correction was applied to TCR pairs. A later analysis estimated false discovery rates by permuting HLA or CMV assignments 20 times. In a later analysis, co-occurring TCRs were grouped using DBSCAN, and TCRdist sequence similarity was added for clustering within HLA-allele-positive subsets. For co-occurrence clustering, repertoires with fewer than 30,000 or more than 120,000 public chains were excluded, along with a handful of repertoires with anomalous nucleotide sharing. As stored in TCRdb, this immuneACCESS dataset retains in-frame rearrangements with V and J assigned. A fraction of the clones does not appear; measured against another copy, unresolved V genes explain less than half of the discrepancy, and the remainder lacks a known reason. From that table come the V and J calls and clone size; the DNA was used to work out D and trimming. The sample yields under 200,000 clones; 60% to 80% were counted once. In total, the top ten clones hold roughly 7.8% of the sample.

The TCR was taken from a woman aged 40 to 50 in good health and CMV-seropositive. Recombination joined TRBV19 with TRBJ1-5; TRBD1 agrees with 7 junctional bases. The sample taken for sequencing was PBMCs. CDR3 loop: CASSIQAGGRQPQHF. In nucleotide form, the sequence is TGTGCCAGTAGTATCCAGGCAGGGGGGCGTCAGCCCCAGCATTTT.